The 32 T cell receptor beta chains in this list originate from one sample, sequenced in a study of blood T cell repertoires in COVID-19. Only in-frame clones appear in the TCRdb table, and some are missing; sequencing was by immunoSEQ multiplex PCR. Of about 85,000 clones in the sample, 75% to 95% were seen once. The material sequenced was peripheral blood. These receptors all come from a human donor with active COVID-19. The donor label of this sample is uncertain.

The chain links TRBV2 to TRBJ1-2; D may be TRBD1 (5 bases). The CDR3 runs to 15 residues. CDR1 and CDR2 from the germline V gene are SNHLY and FYNNEI. Trimming took off 7 bases at V and 6 bases at J, with 21 bases between the two ends. CDR3 coding DNA: TGTGCCAGCATTCTGGAGAGGGGCGCGGGAAATGGCTACACCTTC. Amino acids: CASILERGAGNGYTF.

The rearrangement joins TRBV4-2 to TRBJ2-1, with 7 nucleotides matching TRBD1. The CDR3 spans 13 residues. The V and J ends lost 3 bases and 7 bases, in that order; junction bases with no gene match: 3. CDR1 is LGHNA, CDR2 YNFKEQ, per germline. CDR3 nucleotide sequence: TGTGCCAGCAGCCATACAGGGGAGAATGAGCAGTTCTTC. It is translated as CASSHTGENEQFF.

V gene TRBV4-1 combines with J gene TRBJ1-5; 7 bases are shared with TRBD1. Trimming cost V 1 base and J 4 bases; bases outside gene matches: 7. This CDR3 comprises 16 residues. From germline, CDR1 is MGHRA and CDR2 YSYEKL. CDR3 in DNA: TGCGCCAGCAGCCAAGCTTATGACAGGGCTAATCAGCCCCAGCATTTT. It yields the protein CASSQAYDRANQPQHF.

The chain carries TRBV9 and TRBJ1-3; D unclear. The germline V gene has CDR1 SGDLS and CDR2 YYNGEE. V was clipped by 4 bases and J by 4 bases, with 15 bases between them. This CDR3 comprises 15 residues. The CDR3 DNA follows: TGTGCCAGCAGCCTCCACTCTATCGGGGGAAACACCATATATTTT. It encodes CASSLHSIGGNTIYF.

This chain connects TRBV7-2 to TRBJ2-2; 7 bases line up with TRBD2. From germline, CDR1 is SGHTA and CDR2 FQGNSA. V was clipped by 1 base and J by 3 bases; unmatched bases: 8. The CDR3 covers 17 residues. CDR3 sequence reads: CASSLESRGVYTGELFF. CDR3 sequence (DNA): TGTGCCAGCAGCTTAGAGAGCCGGGGGGTCTACACCGGGGAGCTGTTTTTT.

This sequence joins TRBV4-1 and TRBJ1-6, with D perhaps matching TRBD1 (6 bases). The CDR3 runs to 15 residues. The V gene lost 2 bases and the J gene lost 10 bases, with 15 bases spanning the gap. Germline values: CDR1 MGHRA, CDR2 YSYEKL. The CDR3 bases are TGCGCCAGCAGCCAATTCGCAGGGGATGGGTCACCCCTCCACTTT. Amino acid sequence: CASSQFAGDGSPLHF.

This chain connects TRBV5-1 to TRBJ2-7; 7 bases fit TRBD1. The CDR3 is 16 amino acids. CDR1 SGHRS and CDR2 YFSETQ come from the germline V gene. Germline trimming cut 4 bases from V and 3 bases from J; bases unmatched to any gene: 13. Written as DNA, the CDR3 is TGCGCCAGCAGCCTATCCCGGGACAGACCGAACTACGAGCAGTACTTC. The encoded protein is CASSLSRDRPNYEQYF.

This clone was seen a handful of times. The rearrangement joins TRBV5-1 to TRBJ1-6; no definite D call. The V and J ends lost 0 bases and 7 bases respectively, with 20 bases between them. The CDR3 contains 18 residues. Germline V gene lookup returns CDR1 SGHRS and CDR2 YFSETQ. The CDR3 sequence is CASSLAVRQRDQNSPLHF. The CDR3 DNA reads as TGCGCCAGCAGCTTGGCCGTCCGGCAGCGCGACCAGAATTCACCCCTCCACTTT.

The genes are TRBV9 and TRBJ1-1, with D perhaps matching TRBD1 (5 bases). The CDR3 contains 14 residues. Trimming took 2 bases from V and 8 from J, leaving 16 bases between them. Germline V gene data show CDR1 as SGDLS and CDR2 as YYNGEE. CDR3 nucleotide sequence: TGTGCCAGCAGCGTTGGGGCCTTAGGCTGGGAAGCTTTCTTT. It yields the protein CASSVGALGWEAFF.

This chain links TRBV5-1 with TRBJ2-2; TRBD1 is a possible D gene (7 bases). The CDR3 extends over 15 amino acids. Germline assignment: CDR1 SGHRS and CDR2 YFSETQ. Trimming cost V 4 bases and J 6 bases, with 16 bases left between them. The CDR3 is CASSLITGEAGELFF. The CDR3 DNA reads TGCGCCAGCAGCCTAATTACAGGGGAGGCCGGGGAGCTGTTTTTT.

V usage is TRBV4-1 and J usage is TRBJ2-7; the D gene is possibly TRBD2 (6 bases). The CDR3 is 19 residues long. CDR1 is MGHRA and CDR2 is YSYEKL in the germline V gene. V shed 4 bases and J shed 0 bases, with 25 bases lying between them. The CDR3 spells CASSPAGGRISKTSYEQYF. CDR3 nucleotide sequence: TGCGCCAGCAGCCCAGCGGGCGGGCGAATTAGCAAGACCTCCTACGAGCAGTACTTC.

CDR3 nucleotide sequence: TGTGCCATCAACGGGGAGGGGGAGACCCAGTACTTC. Protein product: CAINGEGETQYF. V usage is TRBV10-3 and J usage is TRBJ2-5, with 7 bases fitting TRBD2. J gave up 5 bases and V 7 bases, and 4 bases lay outside the gene matches. The CDR3 has 12 residues. Germline V gene data show CDR1 as ENHRY and CDR2 as SYGVKD.

This clone was picked up one time. This chain uses TRBV7-8 with TRBJ1-4; D remains ambiguous. Germline V CDR1 and CDR2: SGHVS, FQNEAQ. CDR3 length: 11 residues. V lost 3 bases to trimming and J lost 8 bases, with 4 bases between them. CDR3 in DNA: TGTGCCAGCAGCTTCTCCGAAAAACTGTTTTTT. It encodes CASSFSEKLFF.

J is TRBJ2-5 and V is TRBV9; 9 bases match TRBD2. V was clipped by 3 bases and J by 5 bases; unmatched bases: 14. Germline V gives CDR1 SGDLS, CDR2 YYNGEE. This CDR3 region has 17 residues. CDR3 sequence reads: CASSARSGTSWGETQYF. The CDR3 bases are TGTGCCAGCAGCGCACGTAGCGGGACTAGCTGGGGGGAGACCCAGTACTTC.

The chain is built from TRBV7-8 and TRBJ2-7, with TRBD2 matching 14 bases. Germline CDR1 reads SGHVS; CDR2 reads FQNEAQ. CDR3 length: 18 amino acids. V gave up 5 bases and J gave up 0 bases; unmatched junction bases: 9. CDR3 nucleotide sequence: TGTGCCAGCAGCCGAGGACTAGCGGGGGGCCTAAGCTCCTACGAGCAGTACTTC. It specifies CASSRGLAGGLSSYEQYF.

The chain combines TRBV4-1 with TRBJ2-3; 9 bases align to TRBD1. Germline CDR1 MGHRA, CDR2 YSYEKL. The CDR3 consists of 16 residues. With 4 bases clipped from V and 1 base from J, the junction kept 6 bases outside the gene matches. The CDR3 spells CASSRGTGMGTDTQYF. The DNA of the CDR3 is TGCGCCAGCAGCCGCGGGACAGGGATGGGCACAGATACGCAGTATTTT.

The chain carries TRBV3-1 (or the pseudogene TRBV3-2) and TRBJ2-5; 9 bases agree with TRBD1. V gave up 0 bases and J gave up 2 bases; unmatched junction bases: 4. Germline V lookup: CDR1 LGHDT, CDR2 YNNKEL (reference sequence). This CDR3 is 16 amino acids long. The CDR3 DNA follows: TGTGCCAGCAGCCAAGATCTGGGGACAGGGCAAGAGACCCAGTACTTC. Translation: CASSQDLGTGQETQYF.

The chain employs TRBV18 and TRBJ1-6; 9 nucleotides line up with TRBD1. Per germline, CDR1 KGHSH and CDR2 LQKENI. The J segment lost 8 bases and the V segment lost 3 bases, leaving 2 bases of the junction unmatched. CDR3 size: 14 residues. The CDR3 coding sequence is TGTGCCAGCTCACCGGGACAGGGATATTCACCCCTCCACTTT. Encoded protein: CASSPGQGYSPLHF.

V usage is TRBV12-5 and J usage is TRBJ1-1, with 7 nucleotides matching TRBD1. V lost 6 bases, J lost 2 bases, and 12 bases stayed unmatched. CDR1 and CDR2 from the germline V gene are LGHNT and FRNRAP. CDR3 length: 16 amino acids. CDR3 nucleotide sequence: TGTGCTAGTGGCTCAAAACCGGGACAGATAAACACTGAAGCTTTCTTT. Protein product: CASGSKPGQINTEAFF.

The chain recombines TRBV5-1 with TRBJ2-5, with D tentatively TRBD1 (5 bases). V lost 3 bases and J lost 3, with 15 bases in between. Germline CDR1 is SGHRS and CDR2 is YFSETQ. This CDR3 contains 15 residues. The CDR3 DNA follows: TGCGCCAGCAGCTCCCCGGACAAATTAAAAGAGACCCAGTACTTC. This gives the protein CASSSPDKLKETQYF.

This chain joins TRBV13 and TRBJ2-1; D is possibly TRBD1 (6 bases). Germline CDR1 and CDR2: PRHDT and FYEKMQ (reference sequence). The CDR3 runs to 14 residues. The V end was cut by 4 bases, the J end by 6 bases, with 13 bases between. The CDR3 DNA is TGTGCCAGCAGCTCTCGGACAGACAGCAATGAGCAGTTCTTC. Protein sequence: CASSSRTDSNEQFF. Drawing the rest from reference TRBV13 and TRBJ2-1, the complete variable domain is AAGVIQSPRHLIKEKRETATLKCYPIPRHDTVYWYQQGPGQDPQFLISFYEKMQSDKGSIPDRFSAQQFSDYHSELNMSSLELGDSALYFCASSSRTDSNEQFFGPGTRLTVL.

This clone was detected only once. The chain joins TRBV24-1 to TRBJ1-1; possibly TRBD1 for D (5 bases). Germline V gene sequence: CDR1 KGHDR, CDR2 SFDVKD. Between the trimmed V and J ends, which lost 5 bases and 0 bases, there was a span of 9 bases. CDR3 length: 14 amino acids. In DNA form, the CDR3 reads TGTGCCACCAGTGCTGACAGTTTGAACACTGAAGCTTTCTTT. Encoded protein: CATSADSLNTEAFF.

This clone appeared once. The chain couples TRBV2 to TRBJ2-2; D possibly corresponds to TRBD1 (5 bases). The germline V and J ends were trimmed by 6 bases and 2 bases, with 10 bases remaining between them. Germline values: CDR1 SNHLY, CDR2 FYNNEI. The CDR3 is 14 amino acids. CDR3: CASRTRDNTGELFF. CDR3 DNA: TGTGCCAGCAGAACCAGGGATAACACCGGGGAGCTGTTTTTT.

This rearrangement joins TRBV27 to TRBJ2-3; TRBD1 agrees at 7 bases. The CDR3 consists of 17 residues. From germline, CDR1 is MNHEY and CDR2 SMNVEV (reference sequence). With 5 bases clipped from V and 3 bases from J, the junction kept 14 bases outside the gene matches. The CDR3 here is CASSPYPRKGATDTQYF. DNA for the CDR3: TGTGCCAGCAGTCCCTACCCTCGTAAGGGGGCAACAGATACGCAGTATTTT.

The V call is TRBV4-3, the J call TRBJ1-1; no firm D call. Per germline, CDR1 LGHNA and CDR2 YSLEER. The CDR3 has 13 amino acids. Trimming took off 0 bases at V and 4 bases at J, with 6 bases between the two ends. The CDR3 loop is CASSQDSGTEAFF. CDR3 bases: TGCGCCAGCAGCCAAGATTCGGGCACTGAAGCTTTCTTT.

The rearrangement joins TRBV4-1 to TRBJ2-5; 9 nucleotides line up with TRBD2. Germline values: CDR1 MGHRA, CDR2 YSYEKL. V trimming: 0 bases; J trimming: 3 bases; junction bases outside the gene matches: 2. This CDR3 is 15 amino acids long. CDR3 coding DNA: TGCGCCAGCAGCCAAGATAGCGGGGGTGAAGAGACCCAGTACTTC. Protein: CASSQDSGGEETQYF.

Only one count was recorded for this clone. The chain links TRBV6-2 or TRBV6-3 to TRBJ1-2, with D perhaps TRBD1 (6 bases). V lost 5 bases and J lost 12, with 13 bases in between. CDR3 length: 11 residues. Germline V gene data show CDR1 as MNHEY and CDR2 as SVGEGT. The CDR3 DNA follows: TGTGCCAGCAGTCCAGGGGCTCCTCACACCTTC. This encodes CASSPGAPHTF.

This clone was picked up a small number of times. The chain uses TRBV4-1 and TRBJ1-5, with a weak D call TRBD1 (5 bases). Trimming cost V 4 bases and J 2 bases, with 15 bases left between them. Looked up from germline, CDR1 is MGHRA and CDR2 is YSYEKL. The CDR3 is 16 amino acids. In nucleotides, the CDR3 is TGCGCCAGCAGCCCTACTCAGGGTGGGGGCAATCAGCCCCAGCATTTT. Translating gives CASSPTQGGGNQPQHF.

The chain combines TRBV9 with TRBJ1-1; D possibly corresponds to TRBD1 (6 bases). The CDR3 spans 15 residues. Germline CDR1 is SGDLS and CDR2 is YYNGEE. The V end lost 4 bases, the J end lost 3 bases, and 16 bases lay between the germline ends. The CDR3 loop is CASSPSRGADTEAFF. CDR3 DNA: TGTGCCAGCAGCCCAAGCCGGGGGGCGGACACTGAAGCTTTCTTT.

CDR3 sequence: CASSEARRGGYTF. The CDR3 bases are TGTGCCAGCAGTGAAGCACGGAGGGGAGGCTACACCTTC. The gene calls are TRBV6-1 and TRBJ1-2, with D possibly being TRBD1 (5 bases). The length of the CDR3 is 13 residues. V lost 0 bases and J 8 bases, leaving 10 bases between the germline ends. Germline V gene data show CDR1 as MNHNS and CDR2 as SASEGT.

This rearrangement joins TRBV6-2 or TRBV6-3 to TRBJ2-1, with 7 bases matching TRBD1. J was trimmed by 2 bases and V by 5 bases; bases with no gene match: 9. Germline V lookup: CDR1 MNHEY, CDR2 SVGEGT. This CDR3 is 16 amino acids long. The CDR3 is CASSSTGDLAYNEQFF. CDR3 nucleotide sequence: TGTGCCAGCAGTAGCACAGGGGATTTGGCCTACAATGAGCAGTTCTTC.

J is TRBJ2-7 and V is TRBV5-1; 9 positions agree with TRBD1. The CDR3 length is 15 residues. Germline V gene lookup returns CDR1 SGHRS and CDR2 YFSETQ. With V trimmed by 3 bases and J by 3 bases, 7 bases remained unmatched. This CDR3 is CASSSGTGSHYEQYF. The CDR3 nucleotides are TGCGCCAGCAGCTCTGGGACAGGGAGCCACTACGAGCAGTACTTC.